This T cell receptor beta chain came from a study of blood T cell repertoires in COVID-19 (dated by TCRdb to about 2020). With respect to the entire study: Samples covering the acute and convalescent phases of COVID-19 were provided by collaborators in the United States, Italy and Spain. HLA class I and class II types, where available, came from metadata supplied by the sample provider rather than from assay-based typing. The sample metadata nearly always contained a de-identified subject ID, COVID-19 status, age in years and sex. The repertoires were made available in a free public database intended to serve as a resource for research on the immune response to SARS-CoV-2. The samples were drawn from the first 160 participants of the ongoing ImmuneRACE study and from over a thousand subjects provided by 6 global collaborators. The prospective study material was composed of cDNA or gDNA derived from T cells, B-cell-depleted T cells, or PBMCs. The dataset comprised deeply sampled blood TCRbeta repertoires from subjects exposed to, actively infected with, or recovered from COVID-19. Results the study describes overall, beyond this receptor: The amount of clinical and demographic metadata varied by source and participant and was provided uncurated.

V is cut by 3 bases and J by 8 bases, and the space between the germline ends is 13 bases. The germline V gene (reference sequence) provides CDR1 GTSNPN and CDR2 SVGIG. The CDR3 spans 13 residues, from the cysteine through the phenylalanine. Just the 39-base CDR3 DNA is kept, in frame starting at base 1. As for this clone: Its binding antigen is unknown. It has no much larger one-base neighbor in the sample; base qualities were not kept.

TCRbeta CDR3 regions were amplified from genomic DNA by means of the immunoSEQ Assay, a bias-controlled multiplex PCR. In the paper's pipeline: Nucleated cell counts per sample were estimated from amplification of reference gene primers within the assay. Sequence reads were collapsed and filtered to measure the absolute abundance of every unique TCRbeta CDR3 rearrangement. For each sample, productive Simpson clonality was calculated by taking the square root of Simpson's diversity index across productive rearrangements. TCRdb provides this immuneACCESS table in a form limited to in-frame rearrangements. Some clones are lacking; in checked studies, under half of them reflect an unresolved V gene, and why the rest are absent is not known. V, J and clone size are those of that table, while D and trimming were read from the DNA. For this sample the table gives some 200,000 clones, of which roughly 90% were detected only once. Over 9% of the sample is held by the ten biggest clonotypes.

Participants in the prospective study were aged roughly 18 to 89 years, lived in 24 United States geographic areas, and enrolled through a virtual design. In the prospective study, participants were assigned to cohorts based on the clinical history participants reported in a screening survey and a study questionnaire. Mobile phlebotomists in the prospective study collected whole blood, serum and a nasopharyngeal or oropharyngeal swab from every participant. Prospective study participants could optionally give additional blood draws and questionnaires over an approximately 2-month period. Before DNA extraction, blood samples from the prospective study were shipped at room temperature or frozen.

This chain joins TRBV30 to TRBJ1-4, with the D gene uncertain. This receptor was obtained from a man aged 18 to 30 with acute COVID-19. Sequences were obtained from PBMCs or T cells enriched from blood (not recorded which). The DNA reads TGTGCCTGGAGGTCGATGGCGGGAGAAAAACTGTTTTTT. Its protein product is CAWRSMAGEKLFF. The CDR3, completed at both ends by the reference TRBV30 and TRBJ1-4 genes, gives the full variable domain SQTIHQWPATLVQPVGSPLSLECTVEGTSNPNLYWYRQAAGRGLQLLFYSVGIGQISSEVPQNLSASRPQDRQFILSSKKLLLSDSGFYLCAWRSMAGEKLFFGSGTQLSVL.